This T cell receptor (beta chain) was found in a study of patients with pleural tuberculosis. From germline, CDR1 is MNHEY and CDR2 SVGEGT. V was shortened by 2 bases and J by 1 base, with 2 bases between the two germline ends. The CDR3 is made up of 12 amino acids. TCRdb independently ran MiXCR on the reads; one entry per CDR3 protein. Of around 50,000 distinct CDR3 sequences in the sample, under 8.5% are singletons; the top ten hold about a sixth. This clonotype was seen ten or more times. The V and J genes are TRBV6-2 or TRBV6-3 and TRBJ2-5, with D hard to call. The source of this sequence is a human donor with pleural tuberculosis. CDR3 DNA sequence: TGTGCCAGCAGTTACGGCCAAGAGACCCAGTACTTC. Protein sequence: CASSYGQETQYF.